Below, 23 T cell receptor beta chains from the same sample are listed, as sequenced in a study of cytomegalovirus exposure and HLA in healthy donors. The study ran its PCR with 60 Vbeta and 13 Jbeta primers. Libraries were prepared by immunoSEQ multiplex PCR; TCRdb keeps only in-frame clonotypes and omits some of them. The sample has around 86,000 clones, 6% to 9% seen once. The sample was PBMCs. Receptor source: a man over 45 in good health and CMV-seronegative.

CDR3 DNA sequence: TGTGCCAGCAGTGAAATGGGGCTCACCGGGGAGCTGTTTTTT. As protein: CASSEMGLTGELFF. The rearrangement uses TRBV25-1 and TRBJ2-2; perhaps TRBD1 as D (5 bases). The CDR3 extends over 14 amino acids. Germline V gene lookup returns CDR1 MGHDK and CDR2 SYGVNS. V shed 2 bases and J shed 4 bases, with 8 bases lying between them.

This chain uses TRBV6-6 with TRBJ2-5; a weak D match, TRBD2 (6 bases). V lost 10 bases, J lost 3 bases, and 15 bases lay in between. Per germline, CDR1 MNHNY and CDR2 SVGAGI (reference sequence). The CDR3 runs to 13 residues. For the CDR3, the DNA is TGTGCCACCCGGGACTTTTCCAAAGAGACCCAGTACTTC. Its protein product is CATRDFSKETQYF.

In its sample, this clone was seen a few times. V and J are TRBV7-9 and TRBJ1-1; the match to TRBD1 covers 7 bases. Germline loops: CDR1 SEHNR, CDR2 FQNEAQ (reference sequence). The CDR3 has 13 residues. With 3 bases clipped from V and 4 bases from J, the junction kept 2 bases outside the gene matches. CDR3 in amino acids: CASSFGTATEAFF. CDR3 DNA sequence: TGTGCCAGCAGCTTCGGGACAGCCACTGAAGCTTTCTTT.

This clone was seen only a few times. The rearrangement joins TRBV4-2 to TRBJ1-1; D may be TRBD1 (5 bases). CDR3 length equals 16 residues. Germline-derived CDR1 and CDR2 are LGHNA and YNFKEQ. Trimming took 0 bases from V and 1 from J, leaving 12 bases between them. CDR3: CASSQDFGASNTEAFF. Here the CDR3 DNA reads TGTGCCAGCAGCCAAGATTTTGGGGCCTCGAACACTGAAGCTTTCTTT.

This clone was counted only a few times. The same CDR3 arises from other DNA sequences in this sample as well. The V and J genes are TRBV6-1 and TRBJ2-3; 13 positions match TRBD2. Germline V gene lookup returns CDR1 MNHNS and CDR2 SASEGT. V lost 4 bases, J lost 2 bases, and 3 bases stayed unmatched. CDR3 length: 16 residues. CDR3 residues: CASSATSGGSTDTQYF. Written as DNA, the CDR3 is TGTGCCAGCAGTGCGACTAGCGGGGGGTCCACAGATACGCAGTATTTT.

This clone was recorded a few times. The V call is TRBV6-1, the J call TRBJ2-3, with unresolved D. V was pared by 6 bases and J by 1 base, with 8 bases between. Germline-derived CDR1 and CDR2 are MNHNS and SASEGT. The CDR3 extends over 13 amino acids. The DNA of the CDR3 is TGTGCCAGCAGCCTCCGGGGCACAGATACGCAGTATTTT. This encodes CASSLRGTDTQYF.

This clone has more than one count but fewer than ten. The V gene is TRBV15, the J gene TRBJ2-2; a possible D gene is TRBD1 (6 bases). The CDR3 is 16 residues long. Germline loops: CDR1 LNHNV, CDR2 YYDKDF (reference sequence). V lost 0 bases, J lost 7 bases, and 15 bases lay in between. The CDR3 DNA reads TGTGCCACCAGCAGAGAATGGTCCAGGGGAGTCGGGGAGCTGTTTTTT. It is translated as CATSREWSRGVGELFF.

This clone was observed a few times. This chain uses TRBV19 with TRBJ1-5; TRBD1 aligns across 8 bases. V trimming: 3 bases; J trimming: 3 bases; junction bases outside the gene matches: 13. The CDR3 consists of 18 residues. The germline V gene has CDR1 LNHDA and CDR2 SQIVND (reference sequence). CDR3: CASSMGQGASTVNQPQHF. The CDR3 region has the DNA TGTGCCAGTAGTATGGGGCAGGGGGCCTCCACCGTCAATCAGCCCCAGCATTTT.

A few counts support this clone. The rearrangement links TRBV7-9 to TRBJ2-5, with D possibly TRBD2 on 5 matching bases. The CDR3 consists of 12 residues. Germline lookup yields CDR1 SEHNR and CDR2 FQNEAQ (reference sequence). Between the trimmed V and J ends, which lost 6 bases and 11 bases, there was a span of 16 bases. The CDR3 coding sequence is TGTGCCAGCAGTTCCGTGGGTGGGGAGCAGTACTTC. Residues: CASSSVGGEQYF. The whole variable domain, filled in from reference TRBV7-9 and TRBJ2-5, reads DTGVSQNPRHKITKRGQNVTFRCDPISEHNRLYWYRQTLGQGPEFLTYFQNEAQLEKSRLLSDRFSAERPKGSFSTLEIQRTEQGDSAMYLCASSSVGGEQYFGPGTRLLVL.

Only a few counts were recorded for this clone. The J gene is TRBJ2-1, the V gene TRBV28; 8 positions match TRBD1. The CDR3 is 15 residues long. CDR1 is MDHEN and CDR2 is SYDVKM in the germline V gene. The trim removed 6 bases at V and 8 bases at J, leaving 12 bases unmatched. The CDR3 nucleotides are TGTGCCAGCAGCCTCAGACAGGGGATGGGCGATGAGCAGTTCTTC. It translates to CASSLRQGMGDEQFF.

This chain joins TRBV5-1 and TRBJ2-5; 8 bases align to TRBD1. From germline, CDR1 is SGHRS and CDR2 YFSETQ. The ends lost 4 bases at V and 2 bases at J; junction bases unmatched: 10. This CDR3 has 16 amino acids. The CDR3 DNA sequence: TGCGCCAGCAGCCGGACAGGGCTCCCAATACAAGAGACCCAGTACTTC. This encodes CASSRTGLPIQETQYF.

The chain couples TRBV6-5 to TRBJ2-3, with TRBD2 matching 11 bases. Trimming cost V 4 bases and J 5 bases; bases outside gene matches: 5. Germline V gene sequence: CDR1 MNHEY, CDR2 SVGAGI. CDR3 length equals 15 residues. In DNA form, the CDR3 reads TGTGCCAGCAGTTCCGGACTAGCGGGTAAAGATACGCAGTATTTT. It specifies CASSSGLAGKDTQYF.

This clone was detected a few times. The V and J genes are TRBV27 and TRBJ1-1; TRBD1 is a possible D gene (6 bases). The length of the CDR3 is 15 residues. The ends were cut back, 6 bases at V and 4 bases at J, with 18 bases in the middle. Germline V gives CDR1 MNHEY, CDR2 SMNVEV (reference sequence). CDR3 amino acids: CASRQGSTVGTEAFF. The CDR3 nucleotides read TGTGCCAGCAGGCAGGGGTCTACGGTGGGCACTGAAGCTTTCTTT.

This chain joins TRBV5-1 and TRBJ2-5; 7 bases match TRBD1. V lost 3 bases, J lost 2 bases, and 7 bases stayed unmatched. In germline, CDR1 is SGHRS, CDR2 YFSETQ. This CDR3 has 15 amino acids. CDR3 DNA sequence: TGCGCCAGCAGCTCGACAGGGATGGTTCAAGAGACCCAGTACTTC. Translated: CASSSTGMVQETQYF.

The chain employs TRBV4-3 and TRBJ2-2, with 8 bases fitting TRBD1. The CDR3 has 16 amino acids. From germline, CDR1 is LGHNA and CDR2 YSLEER. Trimming removed 0 bases from V and 4 bases from J; junction bases left unmatched: 4. This CDR3 is CASSQEGTGGTGELFF. The CDR3 DNA reads as TGCGCCAGCAGCCAAGAGGGAACAGGGGGCACCGGGGAGCTGTTTTTT.

This clone was detected only a few times. V is TRBV19 and J is TRBJ1-1; TRBD1 matches 8 bases. With V trimmed by 4 bases and J by 5 bases, 12 bases remained unmatched. Germline V CDR1 and CDR2: LNHDA, SQIVND (reference sequence). The CDR3 is 16 amino acids. The CDR3 nucleotides are TGTGCCAGTAGTACTGCTAGGACAGGGAGAGTGACTGAAGCTTTCTTT. It is translated as CASSTARTGRVTEAFF.

A few counts support this clone. This chain links TRBV19 with TRBJ1-3; tentatively, D is TRBD1 (6 bases). Germline CDR1 is LNHDA and CDR2 is SQIVND (reference sequence). Trimming pared 6 bases from V and 8 bases from J, leaving 11 bases between. CDR3 length: 12 residues. For the CDR3, the DNA is TGTGCCAGTAGACAGGGTATGGACACCATATATTTT. Its protein product is CASRQGMDTIYF.

V gene TRBV15 combines with J gene TRBJ2-7; D is possibly TRBD1 (5 bases). Per germline, CDR1 LNHNV and CDR2 YYDKDF (reference sequence). The V and J ends lost 0 bases and 7 bases respectively, with 13 bases between them. CDR3 length: 14 amino acids. The CDR3 DNA reads TGTGCCACCAGCAGAGATATAATAGGGGATGAGCAGTACTTC. It specifies CATSRDIIGDEQYF.

This clone turned up a few times. The genes are TRBV5-1 and TRBJ1-1; a weak D match, TRBD1 (5 bases). CDR3 size: 15 residues. Deletions cut 4 bases from V and 1 base from J, with 14 bases between. Germline CDR1 and CDR2: SGHRS and YFSETQ. CDR3 residues: CASSPIAGRNTEAFF. CDR3 sequence (DNA): TGCGCCAGCAGCCCAATAGCGGGACGGAACACTGAAGCTTTCTTT.

The CDR3 loop reads CASSFTGTRGDTQYF. CDR3 DNA: TGTGCCAGCAGCTTCACCGGGACGCGGGGAGATACGCAGTATTTT. The chain employs TRBV9 and TRBJ2-3; tentative D call: TRBD2 (6 bases). The germline CDR1 and CDR2 sequences are SGDLS and YYNGEE. Trimming shortened V by 4 bases and J by 5 bases, and 17 bases separated the two germline ends. The CDR3 consists of 15 residues.

There are a few counts of this clone. CDR3 protein: CASSPGQLDTEAFF. The CDR3 bases are TGTGCCAGCAGCCCAGGACAACTGGACACTGAAGCTTTCTTT. The chain uses TRBV9 and TRBJ1-1; tentative D call: TRBD1 (5 bases). The CDR3 is 14 amino acids. CDR1 is SGDLS, CDR2 YYNGEE, per germline. V lost 4 bases, J lost 3 bases, and 13 bases lay in between.

This clone was counted only a few times. The chain couples TRBV11-1 to TRBJ2-4; the D is unclear. Per germline, CDR1 SGHAT and CDR2 FQDESV (reference sequence). The CDR3 has 11 residues. V was cut by 4 bases and J by 8 bases, with 6 bases left in between. CDR3 coding DNA: TGTGCCAGCAGCTCCAATGACATTCAGTACTTC. Translation gives CASSSNDIQYF.

This clone was observed a handful of times. The rearrangement uses TRBV5-1 and TRBJ2-2; D gene unclear. The CDR3 covers 15 residues. Deletions cut 1 base from V and 6 bases from J, with 13 bases between. The germline CDR1 and CDR2 sequences are SGHRS and YFSETQ. CDR3: CASSLSRGLPGELFF. The DNA for the CDR3 is TGCGCCAGCAGCTTGAGTAGAGGATTACCCGGGGAGCTGTTTTTT.